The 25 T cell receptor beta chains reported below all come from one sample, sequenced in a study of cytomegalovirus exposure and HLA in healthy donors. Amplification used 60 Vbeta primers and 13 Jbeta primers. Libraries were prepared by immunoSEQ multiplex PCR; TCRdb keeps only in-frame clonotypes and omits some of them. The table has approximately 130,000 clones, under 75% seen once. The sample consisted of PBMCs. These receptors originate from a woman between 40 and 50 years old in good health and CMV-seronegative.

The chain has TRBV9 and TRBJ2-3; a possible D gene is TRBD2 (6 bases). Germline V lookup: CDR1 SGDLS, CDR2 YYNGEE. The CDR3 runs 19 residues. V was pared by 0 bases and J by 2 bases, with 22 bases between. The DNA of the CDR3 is TGTGCCAGCAGCGTAGAGTCCCCCTCCGGAGGGTGGAACACAGATACGCAGTATTTT. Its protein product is CASSVESPSGGWNTDTQYF.

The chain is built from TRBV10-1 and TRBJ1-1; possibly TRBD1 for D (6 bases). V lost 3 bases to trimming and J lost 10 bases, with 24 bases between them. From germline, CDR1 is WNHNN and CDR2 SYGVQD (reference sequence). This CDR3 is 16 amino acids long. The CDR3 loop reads CASSESLFGGLKRAFF. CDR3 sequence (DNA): TGCGCCAGCAGTGAATCTTTGTTCGGGGGGCTAAAAAGAGCTTTCTTT.

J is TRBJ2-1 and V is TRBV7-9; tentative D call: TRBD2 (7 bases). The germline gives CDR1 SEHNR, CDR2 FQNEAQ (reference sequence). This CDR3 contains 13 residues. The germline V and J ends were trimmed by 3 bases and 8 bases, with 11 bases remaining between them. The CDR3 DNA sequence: TGTGCCAGCAGCTTGGCGGGGGCAGATGAGCAGTTCTTC. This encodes CASSLAGADEQFF. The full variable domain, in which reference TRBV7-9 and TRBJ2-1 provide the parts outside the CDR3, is DTGVSQNPRHKITKRGQNVTFRCDPISEHNRLYWYRQTLGQGPEFLTYFQNEAQLEKSRLLSDRFSAERPKGSFSTLEIQRTEQGDSAMYLCASSLAGADEQFFGPGTRLTVL.

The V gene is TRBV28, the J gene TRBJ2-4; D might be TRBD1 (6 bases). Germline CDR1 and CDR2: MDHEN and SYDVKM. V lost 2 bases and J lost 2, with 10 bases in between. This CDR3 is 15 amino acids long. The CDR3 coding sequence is TGTGCCAGCAGTTTAACCAGGGGATCCAAAAACATTCAGTACTTC. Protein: CASSLTRGSKNIQYF.

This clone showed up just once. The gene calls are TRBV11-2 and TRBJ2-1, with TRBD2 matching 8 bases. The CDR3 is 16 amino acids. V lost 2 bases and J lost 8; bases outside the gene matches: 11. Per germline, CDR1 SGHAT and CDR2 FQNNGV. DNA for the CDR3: TGTGCCAGCAGCTTACTTCAGGCGGGGGGTATCGATGAGCAGTTCTTC. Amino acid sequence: CASSLLQAGGIDEQFF.

CDR3 region: CASSPGSYEQYF. CDR3 sequence (DNA): TGCGCCAGCAGTCCCGGCTCCTACGAGCAGTACTTC. The rearrangement uses TRBV5-1 and TRBJ2-7; no definite D call. This CDR3 region has 12 residues. From germline, CDR1 is SGHRS and CDR2 YFSETQ. The germline V and J ends were trimmed by 5 bases and 0 bases, with 6 bases remaining between them.

The CDR3 loop reads CASSDVGGNQPQHF. In DNA, the CDR3 is TGTGCCAGCAGTGATGTGGGAGGCAATCAGCCCCAGCATTTT. J is TRBJ1-5 and V is TRBV2; D remains unclear. Trimming cost V 3 bases and J 2 bases, with 8 bases left between them. Germline V CDR1 and CDR2: SNHLY, FYNNEI. This CDR3 has 14 residues.

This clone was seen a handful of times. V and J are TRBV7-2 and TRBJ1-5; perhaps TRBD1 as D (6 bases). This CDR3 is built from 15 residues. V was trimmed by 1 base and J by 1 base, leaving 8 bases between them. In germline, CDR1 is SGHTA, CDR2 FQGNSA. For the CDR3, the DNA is TGTGCCAGCAGCTTAGGAACAGGGAGCAATCAGCCCCAGCATTTT. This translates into CASSLGTGSNQPQHF. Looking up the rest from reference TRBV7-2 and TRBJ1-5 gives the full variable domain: GAGVSQSPSNKVTEKGKDVELRCDPISGHTALYWYRQSLGQGLEFLIYFQGNSAPDKSGLPSDRFSAERTGGSVSTLTIQRTQQEDSAVYLCASSLGTGSNQPQHFGDGTRLSIL.

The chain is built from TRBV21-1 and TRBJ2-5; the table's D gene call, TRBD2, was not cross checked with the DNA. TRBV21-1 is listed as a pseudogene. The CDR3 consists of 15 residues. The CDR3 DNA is TGTGCCAGCAGCGGAGGCAGGGGAGGGCAAGAGACCCAGTACTTC. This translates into CASSGGRGGQETQYF.

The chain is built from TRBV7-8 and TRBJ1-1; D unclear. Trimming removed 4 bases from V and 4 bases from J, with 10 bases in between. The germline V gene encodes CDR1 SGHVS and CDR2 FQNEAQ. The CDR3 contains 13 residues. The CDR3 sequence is CASSYRPGTEAFF. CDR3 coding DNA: TGTGCCAGCAGCTACCGACCAGGCACTGAAGCTTTCTTT.

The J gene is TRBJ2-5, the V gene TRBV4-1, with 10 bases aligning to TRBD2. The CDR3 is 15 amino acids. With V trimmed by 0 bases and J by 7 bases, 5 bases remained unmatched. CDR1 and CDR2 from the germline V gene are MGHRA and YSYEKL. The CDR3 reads CASSQDGTSEATQYF. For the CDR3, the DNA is TGCGCCAGCAGCCAAGACGGGACTAGCGAGGCGACCCAGTACTTC.

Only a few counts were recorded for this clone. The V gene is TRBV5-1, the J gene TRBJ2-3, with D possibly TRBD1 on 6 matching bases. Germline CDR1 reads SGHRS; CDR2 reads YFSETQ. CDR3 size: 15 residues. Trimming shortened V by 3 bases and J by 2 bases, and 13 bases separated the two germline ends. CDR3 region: CASSYQGSSTDTQYF. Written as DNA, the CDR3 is TGCGCCAGCAGCTACCAGGGGTCTTCCACAGATACGCAGTATTTT.

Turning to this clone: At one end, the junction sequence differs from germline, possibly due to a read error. The CDR3 DNA sequence: TGTGCCAGCAAAGGGACAGGGGGGCGGCAAGCCTTTAATCAAAAACTGTTTTTT. Protein sequence: CASKGTGGRQAFNQKLFF. The chain joins TRBV2 to TRBJ1-4, with 11 bases fitting TRBD1. CDR1 is SNHLY, CDR2 FYNNEI, per germline. There are 18 residues in the CDR3.

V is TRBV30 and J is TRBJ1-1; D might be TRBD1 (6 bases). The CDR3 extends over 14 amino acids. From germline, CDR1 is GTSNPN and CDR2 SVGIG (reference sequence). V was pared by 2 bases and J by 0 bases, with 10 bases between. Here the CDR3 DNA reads TGTGCCTGGAGTCCGGGACACCTGAACACTGAAGCTTTCTTT. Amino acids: CAWSPGHLNTEAFF. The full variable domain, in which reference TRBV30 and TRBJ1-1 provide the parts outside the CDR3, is SQTIHQWPATLVQPVGSPLSLECTVEGTSNPNLYWYRQAAGRGLQLLFYSVGIGQISSEVPQNLSASRPQDRQFILSSKKLLLSDSGFYLCAWSPGHLNTEAFFGQGTRLTVV.

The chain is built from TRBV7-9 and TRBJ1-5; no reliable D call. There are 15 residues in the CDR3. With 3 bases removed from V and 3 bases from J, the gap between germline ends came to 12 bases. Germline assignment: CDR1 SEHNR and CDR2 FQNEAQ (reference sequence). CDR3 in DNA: TGTGCCAGCAGCTTCGGTCGGAGTCACAATCAGCCCCAGCATTTT. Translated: CASSFGRSHNQPQHF.

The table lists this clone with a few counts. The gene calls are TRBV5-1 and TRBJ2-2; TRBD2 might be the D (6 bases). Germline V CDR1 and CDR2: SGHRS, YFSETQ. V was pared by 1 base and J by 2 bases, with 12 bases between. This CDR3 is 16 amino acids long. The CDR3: CASSLFTGGNTGELFF. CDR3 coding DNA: TGCGCCAGCAGCTTGTTTACCGGGGGAAACACCGGGGAGCTGTTTTTT.

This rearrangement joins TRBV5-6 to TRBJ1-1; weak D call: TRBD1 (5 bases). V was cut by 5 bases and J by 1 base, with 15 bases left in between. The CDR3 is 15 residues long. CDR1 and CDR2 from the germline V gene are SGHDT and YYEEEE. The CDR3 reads CASSSRAKGNTEAFF. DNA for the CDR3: TGTGCCAGCAGTTCCAGGGCAAAGGGGAACACTGAAGCTTTCTTT.

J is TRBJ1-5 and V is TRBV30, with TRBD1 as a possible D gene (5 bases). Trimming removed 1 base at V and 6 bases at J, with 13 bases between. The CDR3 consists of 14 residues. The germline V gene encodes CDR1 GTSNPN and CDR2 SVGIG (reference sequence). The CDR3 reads CAWSGDLGGQPQHF. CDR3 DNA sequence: TGTGCCTGGAGTGGGGACTTGGGCGGTCAGCCCCAGCATTTT.

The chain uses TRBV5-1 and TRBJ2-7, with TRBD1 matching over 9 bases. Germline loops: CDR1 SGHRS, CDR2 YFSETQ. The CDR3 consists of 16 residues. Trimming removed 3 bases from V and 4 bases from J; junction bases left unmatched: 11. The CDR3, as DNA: TGCGCCAGCAGCTCACAGGGGGCGGGTGCCATATACGAGCAGTACTTC. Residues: CASSSQGAGAIYEQYF. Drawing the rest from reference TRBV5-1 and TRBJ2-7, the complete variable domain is KAGVTQTPRYLIKTRGQQVTLSCSPISGHRSVSWYQQTPGQGLQFLFEYFSETQRNKGNFPGRFSGRQFSNSRSEMNVSTLELGDSALYLCASSSQGAGAIYEQYFGPGTRLTVT.

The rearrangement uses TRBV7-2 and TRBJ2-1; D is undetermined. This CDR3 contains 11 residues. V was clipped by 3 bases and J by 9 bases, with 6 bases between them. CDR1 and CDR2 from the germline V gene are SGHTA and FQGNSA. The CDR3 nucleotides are TGTGCCAGCAGCTTTTACGGTGAGCAGTTCTTC. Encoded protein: CASSFYGEQFF.

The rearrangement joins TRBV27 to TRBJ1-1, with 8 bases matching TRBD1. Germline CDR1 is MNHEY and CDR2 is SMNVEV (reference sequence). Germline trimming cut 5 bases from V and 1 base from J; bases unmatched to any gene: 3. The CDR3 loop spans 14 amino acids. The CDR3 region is CASSHDRGNTEAFF. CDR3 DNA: TGTGCCAGCAGTCATGACAGGGGGAACACTGAAGCTTTCTTT.

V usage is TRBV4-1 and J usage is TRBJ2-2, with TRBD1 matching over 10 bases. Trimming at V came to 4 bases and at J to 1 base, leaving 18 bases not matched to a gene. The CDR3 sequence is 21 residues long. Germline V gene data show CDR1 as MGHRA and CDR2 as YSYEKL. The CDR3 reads CASSPEFSGTGAPGNTGELFF. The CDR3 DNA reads TGCGCCAGCAGCCCGGAATTTTCCGGGACAGGGGCCCCAGGGAACACCGGGGAGCTGTTTTTT.

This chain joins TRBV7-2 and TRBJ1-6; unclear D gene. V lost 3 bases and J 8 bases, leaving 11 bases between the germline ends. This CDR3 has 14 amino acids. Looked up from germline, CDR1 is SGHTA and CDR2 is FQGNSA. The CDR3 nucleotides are TGTGCCAGCAGCTTGGAGGAAGGGTATTCACCCCTCCACTTT. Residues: CASSLEEGYSPLHF.

CDR3: CASTPDAGQGPSPLHF. The CDR3 region has the DNA TGTGCCAGTACCCCGGACGCGGGACAGGGGCCCTCACCCCTCCACTTT. The J gene is TRBJ1-6, the V gene TRBV19; 10 bases are shared with TRBD1. The ends lost 7 bases at V and 10 bases at J; junction bases unmatched: 13. Germline values: CDR1 LNHDA, CDR2 SQIVND (reference sequence). The CDR3 runs 16 residues.

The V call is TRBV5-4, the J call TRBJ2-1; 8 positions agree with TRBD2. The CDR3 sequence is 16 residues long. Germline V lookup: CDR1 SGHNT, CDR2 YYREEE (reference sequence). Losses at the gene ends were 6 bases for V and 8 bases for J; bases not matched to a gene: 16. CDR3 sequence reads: CASTPGAGGLGYEQFF. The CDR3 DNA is TGTGCCAGCACCCCTGGGGCGGGGGGTCTCGGTTATGAGCAGTTCTTC.